A selection of T cell receptor beta chains follows, all from one sample in a study of naive and memory T cell subsets. TCRdb redid the calling of the UMI-ligation and nested PCR reads with MiXCR, one entry per CDR3 protein. This sample carries around 110,000 distinct CDR3 sequences, 30% to 45% of them seen once, and the ten largest clones take more than 0.8%. The source material was central memory CD4+ T cells from blood. The source is a human donor in good health. CDR3s include the opening cysteine and the closing phenylalanine or tryptophan. The D gene is left open where the match is weak. Part of the rows lack a size; the others show once, few, many or a class for expanded clones.

CDR3 DNA	CDR3 protein	D gene	clone size	V gene	J gene
TGTGCCAGCAGGTCCAGGGTGGGACCAACGGGGAACGAGCAGTACTTC	CASRSRVGPTGNEQYF	.	.	TRBV6-5	TRBJ2-7
TGTGCCAGCAGTGTCTACAGGGGCTCTGGAAACACCATATATTTT	CASSVYRGSGNTIYF	TRBD1	.	TRBV28	TRBJ1-3
TGTGCCAGCAGCTTGACGGCTAGCGGGAGTAAAGCGCAGTATTTT	CASSLTASGSKAQYF	TRBD2	once	TRBV5-6	TRBJ2-3
TGTGCCTGGAGTGCCGGGACGTTTAGCAATCAGCCCCAGCATTTT	CAWSAGTFSNQPQHF	.	.	TRBV30	TRBJ1-5
TGCAGTGCTAGCGGGACGAACCCTTACGAGCAGTACTTC	CSASGTNPYEQYF	.	.	TRBV20-1	TRBJ2-7
TGCAGTGCTAGAGATTGGACAGGACAGGGGTTCTCGGGAGAGACCCAGTACTTC	CSARDWTGQGFSGETQYF	TRBD1	.	TRBV20-1	TRBJ2-5
TGTGCCAGCAGTTTAGTAGGGTTTGTGACCCAGTACTTC	CASSLVGFVTQYF	.	.	TRBV28	TRBJ2-5
TGTGCCATCGCAACGGGACAGGGAAGAGAAGAGCAGTACTTC	CAIATGQGREEQYF	TRBD1	.	TRBV10-3	TRBJ2-7
TGTGCCAGCAGTTCTCGGGGCTCCTACAATGAGCAGTTCTTC	CASSSRGSYNEQFF	.	.	TRBV27	TRBJ2-1
TGTGCCAGCAGTTCCTGGGGCGGGAGGGAGAATGAGCAGTTCTTC	CASSSWGGRENEQFF	TRBD2	.	TRBV27	TRBJ2-1
TGCGCCAGCAGCCGGGACAGGGCTTATAACTATGGCTACACCTTC	CASSRDRAYNYGYTF	TRBD1	many	TRBV4-3	TRBJ1-2